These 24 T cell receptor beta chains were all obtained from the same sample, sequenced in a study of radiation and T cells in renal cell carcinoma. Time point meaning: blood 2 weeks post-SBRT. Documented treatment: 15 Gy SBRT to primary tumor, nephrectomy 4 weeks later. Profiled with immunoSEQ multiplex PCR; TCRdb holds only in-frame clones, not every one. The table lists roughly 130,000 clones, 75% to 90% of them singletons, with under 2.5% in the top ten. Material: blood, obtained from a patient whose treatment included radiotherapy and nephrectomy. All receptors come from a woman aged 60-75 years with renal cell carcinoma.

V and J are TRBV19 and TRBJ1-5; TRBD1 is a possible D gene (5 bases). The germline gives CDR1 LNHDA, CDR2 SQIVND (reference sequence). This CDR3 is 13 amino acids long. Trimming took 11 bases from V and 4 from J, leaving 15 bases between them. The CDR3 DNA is TGTGCCTCTGGGGGAGGCGGTAATCAGCCCCAGCATTTT. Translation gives CASGGGGNQPQHF.

CDR3 protein: CASSLYLRDTQYF. CDR3 nucleotide sequence: TGTGCCAGCAGTCTATACCTCCGAGATACGCAGTATTTT. The chain uses TRBV14 and TRBJ2-3; D is unclear. Between the trimmed V and J ends, which lost 6 bases and 5 bases, there was a span of 12 bases. CDR3 length: 13 residues. Germline V lookup: CDR1 SGHDN, CDR2 FVKESK.

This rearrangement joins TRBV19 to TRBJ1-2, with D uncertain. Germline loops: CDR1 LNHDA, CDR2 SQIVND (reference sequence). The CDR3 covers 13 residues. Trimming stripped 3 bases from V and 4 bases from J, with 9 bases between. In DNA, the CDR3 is TGTGCCAGTAGTATTAGCAGGACCTATGGCTACACCTTC. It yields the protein CASSISRTYGYTF.

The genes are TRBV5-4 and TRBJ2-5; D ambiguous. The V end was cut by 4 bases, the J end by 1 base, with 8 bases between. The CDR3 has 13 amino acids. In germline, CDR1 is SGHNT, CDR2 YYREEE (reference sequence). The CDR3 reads CASSDFSQETQYF. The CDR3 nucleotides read TGTGCCAGCAGCGATTTCTCCCAAGAGACCCAGTACTTC.

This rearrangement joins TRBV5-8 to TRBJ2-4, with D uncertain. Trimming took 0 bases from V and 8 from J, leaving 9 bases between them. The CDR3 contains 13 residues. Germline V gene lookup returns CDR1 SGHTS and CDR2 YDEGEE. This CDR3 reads CASSLEGGDIQYF. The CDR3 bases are TGTGCCAGCAGCTTGGAAGGTGGGGACATTCAGTACTTC.

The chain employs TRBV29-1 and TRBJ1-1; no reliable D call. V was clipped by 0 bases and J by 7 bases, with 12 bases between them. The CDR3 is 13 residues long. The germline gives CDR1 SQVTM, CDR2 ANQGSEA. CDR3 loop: CSVEDQVVGEAFF. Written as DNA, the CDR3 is TGCAGCGTTGAAGATCAGGTGGTGGGTGAAGCTTTCTTT.

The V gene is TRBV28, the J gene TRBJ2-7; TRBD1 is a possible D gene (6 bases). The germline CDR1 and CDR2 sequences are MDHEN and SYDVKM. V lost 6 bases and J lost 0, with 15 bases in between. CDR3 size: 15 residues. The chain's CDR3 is CASRNRVLSSYEQYF. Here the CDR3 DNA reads TGTGCCAGCAGAAACAGGGTTTTGAGCTCCTACGAGCAGTACTTC.

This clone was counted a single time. CDR3 DNA: TGTGCCAGCAGTGCCGAATATGCGTTTAGGGGGCCAACAGGGGATCAGCCCCAGCATTTT. It translates to CASSAEYAFRGPTGDQPQHF. V and J are TRBV6-1 and TRBJ1-5; 7 nucleotides match TRBD1. This CDR3 has 20 amino acids. V was clipped by 4 bases and J by 5 bases; unmatched bases: 23. Per germline, CDR1 MNHNS and CDR2 SASEGT.

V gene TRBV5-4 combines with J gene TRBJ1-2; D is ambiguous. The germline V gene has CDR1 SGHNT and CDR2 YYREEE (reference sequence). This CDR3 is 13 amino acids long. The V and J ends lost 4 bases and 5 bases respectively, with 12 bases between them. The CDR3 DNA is TGTGCCAGCAGCCGAGACTGGGCGTATGGCTACACCTTC. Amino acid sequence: CASSRDWAYGYTF. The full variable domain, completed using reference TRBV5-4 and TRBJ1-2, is ETGVTQSPTHLIKTRGQQVTLRCSSQSGHNTVSWYQQALGQGPQFIFQYYREEENGRGNFPPRFSGLQFPNYSSELNVNALELDDSALYLCASSRDWAYGYTFGSGTRLTVV.

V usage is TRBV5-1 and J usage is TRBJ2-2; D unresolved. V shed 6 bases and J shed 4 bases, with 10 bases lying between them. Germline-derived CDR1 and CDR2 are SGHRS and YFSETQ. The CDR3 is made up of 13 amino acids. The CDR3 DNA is TGCGCCAGCATGCCTCTGTCCACCGGGGAGCTGTTTTTT. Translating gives CASMPLSTGELFF.

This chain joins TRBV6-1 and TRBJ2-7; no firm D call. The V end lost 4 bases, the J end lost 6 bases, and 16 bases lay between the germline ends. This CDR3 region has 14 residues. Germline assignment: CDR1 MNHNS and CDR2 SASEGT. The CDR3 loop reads CASSVEALIGEQYF. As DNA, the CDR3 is TGTGCCAGCAGTGTTGAGGCCCTAATTGGCGAGCAGTACTTC.

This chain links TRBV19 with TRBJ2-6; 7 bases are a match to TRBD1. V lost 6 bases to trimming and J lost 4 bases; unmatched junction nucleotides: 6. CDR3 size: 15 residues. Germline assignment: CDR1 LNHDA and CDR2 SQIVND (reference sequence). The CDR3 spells CASSTTGVGANVLTF. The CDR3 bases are TGTGCCAGTAGCACCACAGGGGTCGGGGCCAACGTCCTGACTTTC. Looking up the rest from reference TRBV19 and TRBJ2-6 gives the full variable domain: DGGITQSPKYLFRKEGQNVTLSCEQNLNHDAMYWYRQDPGQGLRLIYYSQIVNDFQKGDIAEGYSVSREKKESFPLTVTSAQKNPTAFYLCASSTTGVGANVLTFGAGSRLTVL.

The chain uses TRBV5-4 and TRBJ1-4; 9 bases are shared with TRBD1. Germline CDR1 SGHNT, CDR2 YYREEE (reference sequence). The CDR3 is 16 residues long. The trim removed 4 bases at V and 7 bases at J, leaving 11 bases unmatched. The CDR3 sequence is CASSGRTGARSEKLFF. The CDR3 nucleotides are TGTGCCAGCAGCGGGAGGACAGGGGCAAGGAGTGAAAAACTGTTTTTT.

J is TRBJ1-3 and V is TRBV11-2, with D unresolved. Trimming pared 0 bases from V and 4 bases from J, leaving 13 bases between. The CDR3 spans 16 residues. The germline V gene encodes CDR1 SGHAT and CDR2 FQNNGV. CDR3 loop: CASSLDLGSAGNTIYF. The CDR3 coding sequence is TGTGCCAGCAGCTTAGATCTAGGGAGCGCGGGAAACACCATATATTTT. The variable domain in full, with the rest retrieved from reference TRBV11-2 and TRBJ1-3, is EAGVAQSPRYKIIEKRQSVAFWCNPISGHATLYWYQQILGQGPKLLIQFQNNGVVDDSQLPKDRFSAERLKGVDSTLKIQPAKLEDSAVYLCASSLDLGSAGNTIYFGEGSWLTVV.

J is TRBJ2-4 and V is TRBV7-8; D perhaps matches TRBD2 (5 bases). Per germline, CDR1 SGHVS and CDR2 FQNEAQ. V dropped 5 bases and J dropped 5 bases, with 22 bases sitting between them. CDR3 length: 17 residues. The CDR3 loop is CASSPRPRPGLQNIQYF. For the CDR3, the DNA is TGTGCCAGCAGCCCCCGCCCAAGACCCGGACTTCAAAACATTCAGTACTTC.

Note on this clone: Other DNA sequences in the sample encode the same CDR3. The CDR3 protein is CASSLGTVYGYTF. CDR3 nucleotide sequence: TGTGCCAGCAGTCTAGGGACGGTGTATGGCTACACCTTC. The rearrangement joins TRBV28 to TRBJ1-2, with D possibly matching TRBD1 (5 bases). The CDR3 is 13 amino acids. Germline V CDR1 and CDR2: MDHEN, SYDVKM. V lost 5 bases to trimming and J lost 5 bases, with 12 bases between them.

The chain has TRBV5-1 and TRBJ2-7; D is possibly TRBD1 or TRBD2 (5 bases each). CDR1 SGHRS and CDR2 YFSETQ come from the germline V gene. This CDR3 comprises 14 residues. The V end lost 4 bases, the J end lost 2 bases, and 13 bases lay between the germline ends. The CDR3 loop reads CASSTGTATYEQYF. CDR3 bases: TGCGCCAGCAGCACCGGGACGGCCACCTACGAGCAGTACTTC.

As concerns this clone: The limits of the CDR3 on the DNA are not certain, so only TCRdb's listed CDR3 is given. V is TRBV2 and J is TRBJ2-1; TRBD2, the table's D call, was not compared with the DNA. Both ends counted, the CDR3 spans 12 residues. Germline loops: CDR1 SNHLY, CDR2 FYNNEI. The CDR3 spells CASSLPFGEGFF.

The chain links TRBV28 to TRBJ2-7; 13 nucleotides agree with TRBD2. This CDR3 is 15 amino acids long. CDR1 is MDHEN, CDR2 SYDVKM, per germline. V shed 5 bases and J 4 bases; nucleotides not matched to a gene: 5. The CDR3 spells CASSPRTSGGYEQYF. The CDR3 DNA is TGTGCCAGCAGTCCCCGGACTAGCGGGGGTTACGAGCAGTACTTC.

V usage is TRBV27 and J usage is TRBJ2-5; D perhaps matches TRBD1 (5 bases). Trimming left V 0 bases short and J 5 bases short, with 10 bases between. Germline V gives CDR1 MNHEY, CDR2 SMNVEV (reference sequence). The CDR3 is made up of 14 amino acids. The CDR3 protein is CASSLSQAGETQYF. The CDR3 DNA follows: TGTGCCAGCAGTTTATCACAGGCCGGGGAGACCCAGTACTTC.

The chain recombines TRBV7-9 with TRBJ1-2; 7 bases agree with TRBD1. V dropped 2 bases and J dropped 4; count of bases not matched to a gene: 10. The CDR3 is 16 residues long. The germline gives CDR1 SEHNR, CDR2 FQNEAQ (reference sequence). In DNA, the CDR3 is TGTGCCAGCAGCTTACAAGGGGGACAGCGGTTCTATGGCTACACCTTC. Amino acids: CASSLQGGQRFYGYTF.

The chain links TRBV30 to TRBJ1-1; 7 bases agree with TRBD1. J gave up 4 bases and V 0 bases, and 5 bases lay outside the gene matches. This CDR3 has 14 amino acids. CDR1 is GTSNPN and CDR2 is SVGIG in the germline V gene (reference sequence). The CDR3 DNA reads TGTGCCTGGAGTGTATCAGGGGGAGGCACTGAAGCTTTCTTT. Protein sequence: CAWSVSGGGTEAFF. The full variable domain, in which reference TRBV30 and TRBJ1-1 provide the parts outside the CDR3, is SQTIHQWPATLVQPVGSPLSLECTVEGTSNPNLYWYRQAAGRGLQLLFYSVGIGQISSEVPQNLSASRPQDRQFILSSKKLLLSDSGFYLCAWSVSGGGTEAFFGQGTRLTVV.

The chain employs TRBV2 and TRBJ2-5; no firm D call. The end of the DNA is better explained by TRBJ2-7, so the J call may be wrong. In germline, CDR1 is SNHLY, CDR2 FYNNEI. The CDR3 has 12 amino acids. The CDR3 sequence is CASSSDTYEQYF. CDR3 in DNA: TGTGCCAGCAGCAGTGACACCTACGAGCAGTACTTC.

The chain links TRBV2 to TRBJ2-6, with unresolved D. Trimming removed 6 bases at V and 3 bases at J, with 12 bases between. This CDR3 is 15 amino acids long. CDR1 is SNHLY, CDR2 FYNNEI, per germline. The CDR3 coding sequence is TGTGCCAGCAGAATTGAAGGTGGTGGGGCCAACGTCCTGACTTTC. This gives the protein CASRIEGGGANVLTF.